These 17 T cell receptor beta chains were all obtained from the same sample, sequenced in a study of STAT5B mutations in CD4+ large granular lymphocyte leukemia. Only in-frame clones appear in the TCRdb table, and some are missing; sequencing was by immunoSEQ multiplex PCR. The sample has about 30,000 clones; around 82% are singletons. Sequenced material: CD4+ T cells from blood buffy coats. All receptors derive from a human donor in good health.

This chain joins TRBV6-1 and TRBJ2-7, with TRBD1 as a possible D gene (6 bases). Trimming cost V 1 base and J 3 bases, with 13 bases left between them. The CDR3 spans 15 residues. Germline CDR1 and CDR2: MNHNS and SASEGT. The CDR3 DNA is TGTGCCAGCAGTGAAGTATCAGGGGCAGGCTACGAGCAGTACTTC. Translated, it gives CASSEVSGAGYEQYF.

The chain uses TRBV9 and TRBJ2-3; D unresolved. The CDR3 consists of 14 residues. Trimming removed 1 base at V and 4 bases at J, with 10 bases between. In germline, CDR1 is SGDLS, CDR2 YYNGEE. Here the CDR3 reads CASSVLGSSDTQYF. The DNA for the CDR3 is TGTGCCAGCAGCGTACTAGGGTCTTCAGATACGCAGTATTTT.

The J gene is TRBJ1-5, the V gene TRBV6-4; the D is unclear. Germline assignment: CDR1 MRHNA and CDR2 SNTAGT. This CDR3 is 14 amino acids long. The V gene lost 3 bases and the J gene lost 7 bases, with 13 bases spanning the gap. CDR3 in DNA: TGTGCCAGCAGTGAATCTCCGGGTGCCCAGCCCCAGCATTTT. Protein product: CASSESPGAQPQHF.

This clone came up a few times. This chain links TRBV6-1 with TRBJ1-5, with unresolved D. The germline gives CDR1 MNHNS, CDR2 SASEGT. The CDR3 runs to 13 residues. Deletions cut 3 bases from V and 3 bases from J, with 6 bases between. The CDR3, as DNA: TGTGCCAGCAGTGACAGACTCAATCAGCCCCAGCATTTT. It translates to CASSDRLNQPQHF.

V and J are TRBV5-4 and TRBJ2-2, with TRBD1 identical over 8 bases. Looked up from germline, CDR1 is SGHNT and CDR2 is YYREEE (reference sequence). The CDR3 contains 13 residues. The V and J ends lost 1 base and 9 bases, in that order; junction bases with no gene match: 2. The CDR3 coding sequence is TGTGCCAGCAGCTTGCAGGGGGCGAGGGAGCTGTTTTTT. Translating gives CASSLQGARELFF.

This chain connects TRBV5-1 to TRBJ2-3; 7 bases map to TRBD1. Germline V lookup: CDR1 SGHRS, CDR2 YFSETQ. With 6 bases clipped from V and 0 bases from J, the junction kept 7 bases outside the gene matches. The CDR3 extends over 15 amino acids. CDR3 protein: CASTPADRSTDTQYF. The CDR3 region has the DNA TGCGCCAGCACCCCCGCGGACAGGAGCACAGATACGCAGTATTTT.

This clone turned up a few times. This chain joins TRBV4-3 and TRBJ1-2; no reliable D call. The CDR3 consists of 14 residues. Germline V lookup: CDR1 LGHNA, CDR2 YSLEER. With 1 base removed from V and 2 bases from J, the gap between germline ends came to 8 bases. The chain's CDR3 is CASSQGRLNYGYTF. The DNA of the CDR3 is TGCGCCAGCAGCCAAGGCAGATTAAACTATGGCTACACCTTC.

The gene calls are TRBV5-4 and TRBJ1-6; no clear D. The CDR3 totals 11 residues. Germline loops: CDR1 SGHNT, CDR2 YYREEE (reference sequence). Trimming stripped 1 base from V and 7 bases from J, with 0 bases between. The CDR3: CASSLNSPLHF. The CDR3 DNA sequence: TGTGCCAGCAGCTTGAATTCACCCCTCCACTTT. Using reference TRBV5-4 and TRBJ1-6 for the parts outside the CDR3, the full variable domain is ETGVTQSPTHLIKTRGQQVTLRCSSQSGHNTVSWYQQALGQGPQFIFQYYREEENGRGNFPPRFSGLQFPNYSSELNVNALELDDSALYLCASSLNSPLHFGNGTRLTVT.

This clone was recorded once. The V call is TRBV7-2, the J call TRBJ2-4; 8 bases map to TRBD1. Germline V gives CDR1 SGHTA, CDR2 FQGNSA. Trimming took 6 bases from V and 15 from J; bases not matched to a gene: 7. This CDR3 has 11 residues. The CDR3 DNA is TGTGCCAGCAGTCAGACAGGGGTGTTGTACTTC. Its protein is CASSQTGVLYF.

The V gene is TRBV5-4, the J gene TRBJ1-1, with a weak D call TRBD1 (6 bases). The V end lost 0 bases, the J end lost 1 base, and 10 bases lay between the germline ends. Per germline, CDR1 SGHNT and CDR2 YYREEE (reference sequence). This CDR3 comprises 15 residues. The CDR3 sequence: CASSLEQGRNTEAFF. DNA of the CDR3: TGTGCCAGCAGCTTGGAACAGGGCAGGAACACTGAAGCTTTCTTT.

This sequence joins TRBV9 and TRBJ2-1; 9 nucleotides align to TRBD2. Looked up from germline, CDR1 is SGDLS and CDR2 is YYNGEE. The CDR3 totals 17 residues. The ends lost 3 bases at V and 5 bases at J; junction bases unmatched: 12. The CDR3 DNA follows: TGTGCCAGCAGCGCTCCGCGGGGGGGAAGGAGAAACAATGAGCAGTTCTTC. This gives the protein CASSAPRGGRRNNEQFF.

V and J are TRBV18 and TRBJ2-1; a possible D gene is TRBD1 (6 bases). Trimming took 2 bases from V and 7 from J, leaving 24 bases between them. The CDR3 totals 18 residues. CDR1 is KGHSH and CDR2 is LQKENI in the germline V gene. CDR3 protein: CASSPSSARGRGPNEQFF. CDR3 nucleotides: TGTGCCAGCTCACCAAGCTCGGCCAGGGGACGTGGTCCTAATGAGCAGTTCTTC.

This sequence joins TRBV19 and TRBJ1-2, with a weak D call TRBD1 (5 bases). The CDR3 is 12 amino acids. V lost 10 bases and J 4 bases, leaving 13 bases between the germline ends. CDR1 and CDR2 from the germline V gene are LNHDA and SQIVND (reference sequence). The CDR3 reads CATQRDSYGYTF. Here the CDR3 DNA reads TGTGCCACCCAGAGGGACTCCTATGGCTACACCTTC.

CDR3 protein: CASSLDPRTTGNTIYF. The CDR3 nucleotides are TGCGCCAGCAGCTTGGACCCACGAACAACTGGAAACACCATATATTTT. The V call is TRBV5-1, the J call TRBJ1-3; D uncertain. V lost 0 bases and J lost 2, with 12 bases in between. The V gene's germline CDR1 is SGHRS and CDR2 YFSETQ. The length of the CDR3 is 16 residues.

CDR3 protein: CASSLGTGGETQYF. CDR3 in DNA: TGTGCCAGCAGCTTAGGGACAGGGGGGGAGACCCAGTACTTC. V is TRBV11-2 and J is TRBJ2-5; 10 nucleotides match TRBD1. The CDR3 has 14 amino acids. Trimming removed 1 base from V and 5 bases from J; junction bases left unmatched: 1. CDR1 is SGHAT, CDR2 FQNNGV, per germline.

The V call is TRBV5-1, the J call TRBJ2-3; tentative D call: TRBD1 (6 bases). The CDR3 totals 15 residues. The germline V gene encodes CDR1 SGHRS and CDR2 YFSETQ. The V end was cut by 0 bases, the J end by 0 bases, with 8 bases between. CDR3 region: CASSLAGASTDTQYF. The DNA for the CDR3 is TGCGCCAGCAGCTTGGCAGGGGCAAGCACAGATACGCAGTATTTT. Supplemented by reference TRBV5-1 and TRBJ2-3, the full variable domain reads KAGVTQTPRYLIKTRGQQVTLSCSPISGHRSVSWYQQTPGQGLQFLFEYFSETQRNKGNFPGRFSGRQFSNSRSEMNVSTLELGDSALYLCASSLAGASTDTQYFGPGTRLTVL.

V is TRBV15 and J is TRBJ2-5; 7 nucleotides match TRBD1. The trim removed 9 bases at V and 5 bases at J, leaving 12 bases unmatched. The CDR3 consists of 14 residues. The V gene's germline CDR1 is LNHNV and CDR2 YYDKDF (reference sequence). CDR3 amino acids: CATRQGRFEETQYF. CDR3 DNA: TGTGCCACTAGACAGGGAAGGTTTGAGGAGACCCAGTACTTC. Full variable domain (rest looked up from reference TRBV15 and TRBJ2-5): DAMVIQNPRYQVTQFGKPVTLSCSQTLNHNVMYWYQQKSSQAPKLLFHYYDKDFNNEADTPDNFQSRRPNTSFCFLDIRSPGLGDTAMYLCATRQGRFEETQYFGPGTRLLVL.